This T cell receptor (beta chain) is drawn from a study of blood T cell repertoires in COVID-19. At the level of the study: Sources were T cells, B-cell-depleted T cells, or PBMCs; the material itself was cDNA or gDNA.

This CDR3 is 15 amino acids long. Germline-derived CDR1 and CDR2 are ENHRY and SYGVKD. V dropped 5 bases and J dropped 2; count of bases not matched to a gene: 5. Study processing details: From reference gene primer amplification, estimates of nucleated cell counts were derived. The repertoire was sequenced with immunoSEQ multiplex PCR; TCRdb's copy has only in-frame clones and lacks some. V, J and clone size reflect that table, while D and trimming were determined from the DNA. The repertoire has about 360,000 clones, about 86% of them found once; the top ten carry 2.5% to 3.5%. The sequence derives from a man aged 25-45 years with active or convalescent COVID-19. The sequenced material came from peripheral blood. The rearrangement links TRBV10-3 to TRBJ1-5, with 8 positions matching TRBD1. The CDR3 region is CAISRQGTGNQPQHF. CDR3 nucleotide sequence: TGTGCCATCAGTCGACAGGGGACGGGCAATCAGCCCCAGCATTTT.